This is a list of T cell receptor beta chains from one sample in a study of T cell repertoires in cytomegalovirus infection. TCRdb processed the reads anew with MiXCR; each CDR3 protein has one entry. The data hold approximately 500,000 distinct CDR3 sequences, with roughly 12% observed a single time. Specimen: PBMCs. The receptors originated from a human donor in good health (CMV status not recorded). Some clones in this sample may be carry-over from other donors' samples. CDR3s include the opening cysteine and the closing phenylalanine or tryptophan. D genes are given only for firm matches. Where a row states a size, it is once, few, many or the class of an expanded clone; other rows omit it.

>NA|TRBD2|TRBV6-1|TRBJ2-7
TGTGCCAGCACCCTTCACGGGACTACTTACGAGCAGTACTTC
CASTLHGTTYEQYF
>many|NA|TRBV12-3/TRBV12-4|TRBJ1-1
TGTGCCAGCAGTTTCTCGACCGTCATGAACACTGAAGCTTTCTTT
CASSFSTVMNTEAFF
>NA|NA|TRBV12-3/TRBV12-4|TRBJ2-7
TGTGCCAGCAGTTTTCTAAGGTCTCCCTACGAGCAGTACTTC
CASSFLRSPYEQYF
>many|NA|TRBV28|TRBJ1-3
TGTGCCAGCAGTTCTACAGGGCTCTCTGGAAACACCATATATTTT
CASSSTGLSGNTIYF
>many|NA|TRBV10-3|TRBJ1-1
TGTGCCATCAGTGAGTCGAAGTCGGGCGCTTTCTTT
CAISESKSGAFF
>NA|NA|TRBV29-1|TRBJ2-1
TGCAGCGTTGAGGGGACTTACAATGAGCAGTTCTTC
CSVEGTYNEQFF
>many|TRBD1|TRBV28|TRBJ1-5
TGTGCCAGCATTGCGACAGGGACTGATCAGCCCCAGCATTTT
CASIATGTDQPQHF
>many|TRBD2|TRBV11-1|TRBJ2-1
TGTGCCAGCAGCTTAGCCCCGCCCGGGTCTGAAACTAGCGGGTTTCACAATGAGCAGTTCTTC
CASSLAPPGSETSGFHNEQFF
>few|NA|TRBV27|TRBJ1-2
TGTGCCAGCACCCCAACCCCGGGCGCAGGATCGGTTAACTATGGCTACACCTTC
CASTPTPGAGSVNYGYTF
>many|NA|TRBV7-8|TRBJ2-3
TGTGCCAGCAGCTTCCGAAGAGGGATCCCAGATACGCAGTATTTT
CASSFRRGIPDTQYF
>NA|TRBD1|TRBV5-1|TRBJ1-1
TGCGCCAGCAGCTTTGGGACAGAGACTGAAGCTTTCTTT
CASSFGTETEAFF
>many|NA|TRBV12-3/TRBV12-4|TRBJ2-1
TGTGCCAGCAGTTTAGTAGGTGGATCTGAGTTCTTC
CASSLVGGSEFF
>NA|NA|TRBV6-2/TRBV6-3|TRBJ1-2
TGTGCCAGCAGTGACAGCGCCTATGGCTACACCTTC
CASSDSAYGYTF
>many|TRBD2|TRBV11-2|TRBJ2-1
TGTGCCAGCACCCCTGGGACTAGTCAGTACAATGAGCAGTTCTTC
CASTPGTSQYNEQFF
>many|TRBD2|TRBV7-9|TRBJ2-1
TGTGCCAGCAGGCCAAGGATGAGCGCGGGGGGCCACAATGAGCAGTTCTTC
CASRPRMSAGGHNEQFF
>many|TRBD2|TRBV27|TRBJ2-1
TGTGCCAGCAGTTTGGGGACTAGCGAGGACAATGAGCAGTTCTTC
CASSLGTSEDNEQFF
>few|TRBD2|TRBV5-1|TRBJ2-3
TGCGCCACCTCGAGCGGGGGGTTCACAGATACGCAGTATTTT
CATSSGGFTDTQYF
>many|NA|TRBV11-2|TRBJ2-6
TGTGCCAGCAATCCAGGACAGCCGCGCTCTGGGGCCAACGTCCTGACTTTC
CASNPGQPRSGANVLTF
>few|TRBD1|TRBV11-2|TRBJ2-2
TGTGCCAGCAGCCTCAGACTTCGACAGGGTCAAACCGGGGAGCTGTTTTTT
CASSLRLRQGQTGELFF
>NA|NA|TRBV3-1|TRBJ2-1
TGTGCCAGCAGCCAAGGAATTGTCCAGGGGCTCAGTGAGCAGTTCTTC
CASSQGIVQGLSEQFF
>many|NA|TRBV7-8|TRBJ1-1
TGTGCCAGCAGCCCAGGACCTAGGGGGGTGAACACTGAAGCTTTCTTT
CASSPGPRGVNTEAFF
>few|NA|TRBV28|TRBJ1-2
TGTGCCAGCAGTTTCGCGGGAACCGTCTATGGCTACACCTTC
CASSFAGTVYGYTF
>NA|NA|TRBV4-2|TRBJ1-3
TGTGCCAGCAGCCAAGATAGTGGAATATCCTCTGGAAACACCATATATTTT
CASSQDSGISSGNTIYF
>few|NA|TRBV20-1|TRBJ1-1
TGCAGTCCGCCTCGGGGAGGGGCGAACACTGAAGCTTTCTTT
CSPPRGGANTEAFF
>many|NA|TRBV12-3/TRBV12-4|TRBJ2-2
TGTGCCAGCAGTTTAAGACATCTCACCGGGGAGCTGTTTTTT
CASSLRHLTGELFF
>many|TRBD2|TRBV6-2/TRBV6-3|TRBJ2-1
TGTGCCAGCAGTCCTAGCGGGGGGGCGGTGTATGAGCAGTTCTTC
CASSPSGGAVYEQFF
>NA|NA|TRBV15|TRBJ2-5
TGTGCCACCAGCATGCGTTCCCAAGAGACCCAGTACTTC
CATSMRSQETQYF